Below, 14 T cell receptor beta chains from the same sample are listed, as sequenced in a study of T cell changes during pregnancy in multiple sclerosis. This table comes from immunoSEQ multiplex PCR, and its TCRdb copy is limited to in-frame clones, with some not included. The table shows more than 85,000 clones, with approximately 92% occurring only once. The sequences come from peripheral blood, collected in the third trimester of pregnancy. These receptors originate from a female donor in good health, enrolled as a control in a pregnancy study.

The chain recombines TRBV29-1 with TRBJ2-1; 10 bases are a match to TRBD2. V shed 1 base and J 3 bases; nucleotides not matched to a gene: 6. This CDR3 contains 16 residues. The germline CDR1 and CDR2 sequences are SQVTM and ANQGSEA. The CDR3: CSVEVGAGGHYNEQFF. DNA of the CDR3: TGCAGCGTTGAAGTTGGAGCGGGAGGGCACTACAATGAGCAGTTCTTC.

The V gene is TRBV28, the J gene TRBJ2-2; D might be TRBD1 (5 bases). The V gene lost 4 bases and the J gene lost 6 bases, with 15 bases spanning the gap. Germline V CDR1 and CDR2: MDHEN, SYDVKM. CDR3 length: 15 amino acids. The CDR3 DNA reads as TGTGCCAGCAGTTCGTCCCAGGGCTGGGCCGGGGAGCTGTTTTTT. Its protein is CASSSSQGWAGELFF.

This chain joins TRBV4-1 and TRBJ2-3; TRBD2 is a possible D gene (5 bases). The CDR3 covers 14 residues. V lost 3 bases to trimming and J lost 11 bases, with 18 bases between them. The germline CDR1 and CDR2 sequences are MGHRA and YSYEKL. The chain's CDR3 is CASSHGVRSEGQYF. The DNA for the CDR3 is TGCGCCAGCAGCCACGGGGTACGATCCGAAGGGCAGTATTTT.

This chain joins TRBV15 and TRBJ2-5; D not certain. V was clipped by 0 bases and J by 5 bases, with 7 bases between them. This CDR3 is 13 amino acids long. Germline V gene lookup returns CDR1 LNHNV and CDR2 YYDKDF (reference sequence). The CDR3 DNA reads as TGTGCCACCAGCAGAGATAAGAGGGAGACCCAGTACTTC. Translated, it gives CATSRDKRETQYF.

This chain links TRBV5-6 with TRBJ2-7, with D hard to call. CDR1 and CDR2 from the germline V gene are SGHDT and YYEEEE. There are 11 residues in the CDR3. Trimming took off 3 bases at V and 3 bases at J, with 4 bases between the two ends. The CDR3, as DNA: TGTGCCAGCAGCTCCCTCTACGAGCAGTACTTC. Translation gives CASSSLYEQYF.

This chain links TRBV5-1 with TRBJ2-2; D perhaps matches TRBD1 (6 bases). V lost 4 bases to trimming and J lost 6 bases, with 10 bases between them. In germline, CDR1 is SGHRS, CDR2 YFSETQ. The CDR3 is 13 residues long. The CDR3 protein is CASSTYRAGELFF. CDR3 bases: TGCGCCAGCAGCACGTACAGGGCCGGGGAGCTGTTTTTT.

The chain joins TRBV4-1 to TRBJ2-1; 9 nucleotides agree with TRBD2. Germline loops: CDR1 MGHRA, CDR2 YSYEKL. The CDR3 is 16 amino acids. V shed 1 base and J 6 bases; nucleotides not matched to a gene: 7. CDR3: CASSQVAGGGGNEQFF. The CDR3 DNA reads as TGCGCCAGCAGCCAAGTCGCGGGAGGGGGGGGCAATGAGCAGTTCTTC.

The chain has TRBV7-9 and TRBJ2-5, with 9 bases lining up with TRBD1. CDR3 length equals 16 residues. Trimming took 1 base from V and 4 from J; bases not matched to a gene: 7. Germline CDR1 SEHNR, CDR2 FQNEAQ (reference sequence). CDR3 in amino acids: CASSLVLTGGGETQYF. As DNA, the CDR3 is TGTGCCAGCAGCTTAGTGCTCACAGGGGGCGGAGAGACCCAGTACTTC.

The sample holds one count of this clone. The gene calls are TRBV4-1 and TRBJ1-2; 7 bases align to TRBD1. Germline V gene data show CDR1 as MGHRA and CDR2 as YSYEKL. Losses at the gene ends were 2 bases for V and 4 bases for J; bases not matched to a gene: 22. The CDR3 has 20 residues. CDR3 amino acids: CASSQRVLSASATGRYGYTF. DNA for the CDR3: TGCGCCAGCAGCCAAAGGGTGCTCTCCGCCTCGGCGACAGGGCGCTATGGCTACACCTTC.

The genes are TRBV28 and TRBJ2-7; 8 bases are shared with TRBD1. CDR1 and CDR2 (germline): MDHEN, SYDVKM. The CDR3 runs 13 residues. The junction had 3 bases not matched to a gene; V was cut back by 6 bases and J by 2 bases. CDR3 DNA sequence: TGTGCCAGCAGAACAGGGGGAGCCTACGAGCAGTACTTC. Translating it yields CASRTGGAYEQYF.

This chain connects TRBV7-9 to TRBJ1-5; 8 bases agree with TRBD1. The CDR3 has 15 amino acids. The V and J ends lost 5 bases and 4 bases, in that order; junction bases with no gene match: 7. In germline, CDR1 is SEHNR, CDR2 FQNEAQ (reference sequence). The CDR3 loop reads CASSRDRIGNQPQHF. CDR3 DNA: TGTGCCAGCAGCCGGGACAGGATTGGGAATCAGCCCCAGCATTTT.

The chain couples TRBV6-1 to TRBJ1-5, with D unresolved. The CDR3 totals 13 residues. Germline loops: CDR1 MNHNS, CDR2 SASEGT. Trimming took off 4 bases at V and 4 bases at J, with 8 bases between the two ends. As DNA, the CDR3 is TGTGCCAGCAGTGGTCCCAGTAATCAGCCCCAGCATTTT. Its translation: CASSGPSNQPQHF.

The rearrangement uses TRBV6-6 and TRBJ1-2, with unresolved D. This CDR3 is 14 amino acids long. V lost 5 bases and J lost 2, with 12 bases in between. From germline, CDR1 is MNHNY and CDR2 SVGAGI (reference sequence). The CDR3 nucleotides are TGTGCCAGCAGTCGACTCGGATCAAACTATGGCTACACCTTC. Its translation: CASSRLGSNYGYTF.

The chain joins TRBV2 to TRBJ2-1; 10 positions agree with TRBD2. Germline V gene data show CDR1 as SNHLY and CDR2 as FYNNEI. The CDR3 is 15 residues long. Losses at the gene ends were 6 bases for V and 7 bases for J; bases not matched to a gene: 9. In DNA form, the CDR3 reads TGTGCCAGCAGGGCCGGGACTAGCGTCTTGAATGAGCAGTTCTTC. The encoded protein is CASRAGTSVLNEQFF.